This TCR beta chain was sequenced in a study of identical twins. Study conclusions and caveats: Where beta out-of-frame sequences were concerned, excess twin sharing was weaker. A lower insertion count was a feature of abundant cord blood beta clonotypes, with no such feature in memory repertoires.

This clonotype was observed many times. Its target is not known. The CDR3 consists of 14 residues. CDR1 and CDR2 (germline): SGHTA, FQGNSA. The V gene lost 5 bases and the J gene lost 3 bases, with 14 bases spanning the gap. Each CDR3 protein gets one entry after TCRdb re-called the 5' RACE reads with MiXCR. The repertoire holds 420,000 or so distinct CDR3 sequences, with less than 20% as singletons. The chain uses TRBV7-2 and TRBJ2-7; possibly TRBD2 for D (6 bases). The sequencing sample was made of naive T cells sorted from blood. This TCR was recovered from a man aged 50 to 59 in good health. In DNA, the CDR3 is TGTGCCAGCAGCGGTAAGAGGGACTTCTACGAGCAGTACTTC. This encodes CASSGKRDFYEQYF.